These T cell receptor beta chains were read from a single sample in a study of beta chain features in type 1 diabetes. The protocol was immunoSEQ multiplex PCR, while the TCRdb copy is restricted to in-frame clones and leaves out a portion. The table shows some 290,000 clones, with approximately 14% occurring only once. Source material: naive CD4+ T cells from blood. The origin of the receptors is a man aged 25-40 years with type 1 diabetes. The CDR3 runs from the conserved cysteine through the conserved F or W. D genes are given only for firm matches. Size values are once, few and many counts, or a class for expanded clones, and some rows have none.

>TRBJ2-5|.|.|TRBV7-3
CASSFTGETQYF
TGTGCCAGCAGCTTCACAGGGGAGACCCAGTACTTC
>TRBJ2-3|.|.|TRBV28
CASGGGQDTQYF
TGTGCCAGCGGCGGAGGGCAAGATACGCAGTATTTT
>TRBJ2-7|.|TRBD1|TRBV6-1
CASSVPGDRSYEQYF
TGTGCCAGCAGCGTTCCAGGGGACAGGTCCTACGAGCAGTACTTC
>TRBJ2-7|.|TRBD2|TRBV5-1
CASSFASGLNEQYF
TGCGCCAGCAGCTTTGCTAGCGGGCTGAACGAGCAGTACTTC
>TRBJ2-7|few|.|TRBV11-1
CASSLSAYEQYF
TGTGCCAGCAGCTTAAGCGCCTACGAGCAGTACTTC
>TRBJ2-5|.|TRBD1|TRBV10-3
CAISLDRGGQETQYF
TGTGCCATCAGTCTGGACAGGGGCGGACAAGAGACCCAGTACTTC
>TRBJ1-2|few|TRBD1|TRBV9
CASSVAKTGYGYTF
TGTGCCAGCAGCGTAGCGAAGACAGGGTATGGCTACACCTTC
>TRBJ1-1|few|.|TRBV2
CASSGPGTEAFF
TGTGCCAGCAGTGGGCCAGGTACTGAAGCTTTCTTT
>TRBJ2-5|.|.|TRBV7-2
CASSASGVGETQYF
TGTGCCAGCAGCGCGTCGGGAGTCGGAGAGACCCAGTACTTC
>TRBJ2-1|.|.|TRBV28
CASSLLGAEQFF
TGTGCCAGCAGTCTACTAGGTGCTGAGCAGTTCTTC
>TRBJ1-5|few|.|TRBV7-9
CASSQSELQPQHF
TGTGCCAGCAGTCAATCAGAACTACAGCCCCAGCATTTT
>TRBJ2-1|.|.|TRBV19
CASSRGLVHYNEQFF
TGTGCCAGTAGTAGGGGGCTAGTCCACTACAATGAGCAGTTCTTC
>TRBJ2-5|few|TRBD2|TRBV9
CASSVGSSGAETQYF
TGTGCCAGCAGCGTAGGGAGTAGCGGGGCAGAGACCCAGTACTTC
>TRBJ1-5|few|TRBD1|TRBV19
CASEPGGNQPQHF
TGTGCCAGTGAGCCAGGGGGTAATCAGCCCCAGCATTTT
>TRBJ2-1|few|.|TRBV10-3
CAISESSNEQFF
TGTGCCATCAGTGAGTCGTCGAATGAGCAGTTCTTC
>TRBJ1-5|few|.|TRBV10-3
CAISGHGGRFSNQPQHF
TGTGCCATCAGTGGACACGGAGGCAGGTTTAGCAATCAGCCCCAGCATTTT
>TRBJ2-1|few|TRBD1|TRBV15
CATSSLSGTGPYNEQFF
TGTGCCACCAGCAGCCTTTCCGGGACAGGGCCTTACAATGAGCAGTTCTTC